This T cell receptor (beta chain) was identified in a study of identical twins. Deletions cut 1 base from V and 8 bases from J, with 8 bases between. This CDR3 spans 13 amino acids. CDR1 MNHNY and CDR2 SVGAGI come from the germline V gene (reference sequence). This clonotype was detected only a few times. TCRdb recomputed calls from the 5' RACE reads with MiXCR, one row per CDR3 protein. Of 450,000 or so distinct CDR3 sequences listed, 13% to 15% are singletons. The sample also formed part of further work on yellow fever vaccine responses in identical twins.

Sequencing was done on a sample of CD4+ T cells sorted from blood. V and J are TRBV6-6 and TRBJ1-4; tentative D call: TRBD1 (5 bases). This sequence was found in a woman younger than 30 in good health. For the CDR3, the DNA is TGTGCCAGCAGTTACTGGGGCAGCGAAAAACTGTTTTTT. This gives the protein CASSYWGSEKLFF.